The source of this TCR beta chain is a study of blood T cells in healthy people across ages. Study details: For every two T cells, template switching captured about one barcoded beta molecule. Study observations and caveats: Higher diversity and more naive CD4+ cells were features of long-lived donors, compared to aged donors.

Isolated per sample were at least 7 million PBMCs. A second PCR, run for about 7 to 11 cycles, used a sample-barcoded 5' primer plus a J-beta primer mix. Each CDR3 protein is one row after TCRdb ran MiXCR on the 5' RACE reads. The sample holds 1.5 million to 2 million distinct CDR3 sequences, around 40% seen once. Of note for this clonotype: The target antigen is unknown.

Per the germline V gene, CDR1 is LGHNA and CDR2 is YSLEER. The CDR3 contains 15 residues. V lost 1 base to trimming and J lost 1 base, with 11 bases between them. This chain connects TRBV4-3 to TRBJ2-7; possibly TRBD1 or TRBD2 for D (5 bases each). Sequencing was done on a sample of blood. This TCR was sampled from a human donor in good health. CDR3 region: CASSQAPGRSYEQYF. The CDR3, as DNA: TGCGCCAGCAGCCAAGCCCCGGGACGGTCCTACGAGCAGTACTTC.